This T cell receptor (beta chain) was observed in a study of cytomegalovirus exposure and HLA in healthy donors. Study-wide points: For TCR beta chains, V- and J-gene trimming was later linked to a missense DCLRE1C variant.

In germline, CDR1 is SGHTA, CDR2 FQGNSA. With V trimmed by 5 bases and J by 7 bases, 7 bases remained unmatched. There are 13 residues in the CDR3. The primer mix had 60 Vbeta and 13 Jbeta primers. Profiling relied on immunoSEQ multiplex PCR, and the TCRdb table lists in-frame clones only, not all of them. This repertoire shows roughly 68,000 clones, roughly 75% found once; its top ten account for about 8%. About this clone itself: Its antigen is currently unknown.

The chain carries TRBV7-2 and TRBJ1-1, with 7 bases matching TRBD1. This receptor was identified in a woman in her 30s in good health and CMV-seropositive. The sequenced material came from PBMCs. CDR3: CASSGPTGREAFF. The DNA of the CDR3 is TGTGCCAGCAGCGGACCGACAGGGCGTGAAGCTTTCTTT.